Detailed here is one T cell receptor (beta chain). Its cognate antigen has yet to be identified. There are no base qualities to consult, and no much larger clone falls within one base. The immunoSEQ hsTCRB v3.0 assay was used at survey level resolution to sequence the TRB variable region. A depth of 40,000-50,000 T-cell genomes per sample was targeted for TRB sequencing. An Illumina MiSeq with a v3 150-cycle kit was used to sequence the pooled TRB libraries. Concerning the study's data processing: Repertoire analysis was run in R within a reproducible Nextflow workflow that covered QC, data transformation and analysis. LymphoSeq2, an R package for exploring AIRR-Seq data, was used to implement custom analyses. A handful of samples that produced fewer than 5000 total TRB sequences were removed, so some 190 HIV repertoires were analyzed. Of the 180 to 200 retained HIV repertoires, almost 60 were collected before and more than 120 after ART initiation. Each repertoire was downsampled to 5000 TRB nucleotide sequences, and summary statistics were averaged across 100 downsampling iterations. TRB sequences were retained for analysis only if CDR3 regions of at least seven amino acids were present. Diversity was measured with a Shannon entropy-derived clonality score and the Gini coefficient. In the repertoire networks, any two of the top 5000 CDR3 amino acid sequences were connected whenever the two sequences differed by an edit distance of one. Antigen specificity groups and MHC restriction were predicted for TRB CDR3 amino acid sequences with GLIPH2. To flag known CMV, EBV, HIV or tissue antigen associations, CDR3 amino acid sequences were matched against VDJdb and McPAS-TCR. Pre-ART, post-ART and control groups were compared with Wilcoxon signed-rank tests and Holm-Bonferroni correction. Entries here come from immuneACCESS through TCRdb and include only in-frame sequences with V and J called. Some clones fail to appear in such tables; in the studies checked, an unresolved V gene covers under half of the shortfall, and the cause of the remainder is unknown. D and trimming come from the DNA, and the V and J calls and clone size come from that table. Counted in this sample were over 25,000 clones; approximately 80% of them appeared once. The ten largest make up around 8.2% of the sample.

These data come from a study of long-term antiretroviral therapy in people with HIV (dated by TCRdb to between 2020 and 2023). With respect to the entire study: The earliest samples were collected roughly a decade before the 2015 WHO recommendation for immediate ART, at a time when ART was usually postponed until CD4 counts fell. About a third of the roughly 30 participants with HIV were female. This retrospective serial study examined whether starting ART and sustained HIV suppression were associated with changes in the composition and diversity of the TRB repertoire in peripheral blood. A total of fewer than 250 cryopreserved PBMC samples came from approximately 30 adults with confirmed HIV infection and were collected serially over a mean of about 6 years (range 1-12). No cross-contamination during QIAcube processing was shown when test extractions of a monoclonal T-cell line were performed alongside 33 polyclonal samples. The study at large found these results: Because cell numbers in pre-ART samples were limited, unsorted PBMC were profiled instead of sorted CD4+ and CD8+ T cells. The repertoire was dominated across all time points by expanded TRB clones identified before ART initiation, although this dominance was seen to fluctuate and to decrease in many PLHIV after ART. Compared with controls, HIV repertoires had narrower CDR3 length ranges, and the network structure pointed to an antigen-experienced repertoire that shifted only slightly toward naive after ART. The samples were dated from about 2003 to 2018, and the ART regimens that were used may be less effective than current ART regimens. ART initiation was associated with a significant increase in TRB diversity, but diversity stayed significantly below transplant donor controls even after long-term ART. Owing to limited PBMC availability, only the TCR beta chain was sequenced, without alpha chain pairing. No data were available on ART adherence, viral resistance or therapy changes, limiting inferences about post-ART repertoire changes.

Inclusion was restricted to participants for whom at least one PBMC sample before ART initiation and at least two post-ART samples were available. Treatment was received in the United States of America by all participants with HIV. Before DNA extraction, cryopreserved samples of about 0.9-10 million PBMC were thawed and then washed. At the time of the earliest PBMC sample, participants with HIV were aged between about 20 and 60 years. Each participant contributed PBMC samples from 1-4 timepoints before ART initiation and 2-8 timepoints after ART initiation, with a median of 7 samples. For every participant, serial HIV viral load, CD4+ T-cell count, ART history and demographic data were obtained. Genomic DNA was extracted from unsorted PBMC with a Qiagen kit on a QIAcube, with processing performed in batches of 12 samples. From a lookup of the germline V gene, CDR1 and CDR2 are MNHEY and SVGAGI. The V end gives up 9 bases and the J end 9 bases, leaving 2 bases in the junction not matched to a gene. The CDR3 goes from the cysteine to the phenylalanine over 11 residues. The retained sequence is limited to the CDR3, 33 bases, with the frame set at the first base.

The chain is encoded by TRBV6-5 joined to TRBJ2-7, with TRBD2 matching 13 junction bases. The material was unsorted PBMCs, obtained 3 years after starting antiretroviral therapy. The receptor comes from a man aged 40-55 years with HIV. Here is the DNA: TGTGCCAGTAGGACTAGCGGGGGGCAGTACTTC. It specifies CASRTSGGQYF.